This T cell receptor (beta chain) originates from a study of Graves' ophthalmopathy and Graves' hyperthyroidism (dated by TCRdb to the late 2010s). Some background on the complete study: Stable hyperthyroidism was defined as no progression to ophthalmopathy within 18 months of follow-up. TCR beta repertoire signatures were used to distinguish Graves' ophthalmopathy from Graves' hyperthyroidism and to predict progression to ophthalmopathy. In total, around 140 blood samples were TCR-sequenced: 40 to 45 ophthalmopathy, roughly 80 hyperthyroidism and some 17 hyperthyroidism-to-ophthalmopathy patients. A discovery set of more than 90 patients (approximately 42 ophthalmopathy, 55 to 60 stable hyperthyroidism) was enrolled to explore V-J signatures distinguishing ophthalmopathy from hyperthyroidism. An independent validation cohort was composed of about 20 hyperthyroidism patients and about 16 patients who later progressed from hyperthyroidism to ophthalmopathy. T-cell repertoires of thyroid tissue and blood were compared in 5 or 6 hyperthyroidism patients. After sampling, hyperthyroidism patients received methimazole starting at 30 mg daily, and ophthalmopathy patients received high-dose intravenous methylprednisolone. Findings and caveats that apply to the study as a whole: Most expanded thyroid clonotypes with a frequency above 0.001 also appeared in blood, which suggests that blood repertoires may reflect the immune response in the thyroid. In validation, the model predicted ophthalmopathy progression with more than 70% sensitivity and less than 80% specificity; about a dozen predicted patients were CT-confirmed with GO in a median of roughly 6.8 months. The 13-signature model separated ophthalmopathy from stable hyperthyroidism with approximately 85% sensitivity and about 81% specificity in cross-validation, and 80%/75% in the test set. Sample size was not predetermined statistically, and investigators were not blinded to group allocation.

Patients with hyperthyroidism were aged 18 to 65 years, had been newly diagnosed, and had a disease duration of less than 2 months. Anyone with other autoimmune diseases, uncontrolled infections, pregnancy or lactation was excluded from the study. Clinical symptoms, serum thyroxine, TRAb, thyroid ultrasound and orbital computed tomography were used for diagnosis. Trizol reagent was used to extract the total RNA, and its quality was then checked on an Agilent 2100 Bioanalyzer. This clonotype has a handful of counts. The antigen it binds to is not known. Per-base quality was not reported, and no clone a single base away is much larger than it. For repertoire sequencing, TCR beta CDR3 regions were amplified from RNA transcripts. The first round was an RT-PCR using HTBI primers with the Qiagen OneStep RT-PCR kit, and this first round was followed by a second-round multiplex PCR, then size selection and purification. Libraries were sequenced on an Illumina HiSeq2000 using paired-end 100 bp reads. For the original study's pipeline: SOAPnuke was used for read processing, and reads with adapters, uncalled bases, a mean Phred below 15, or no exact constant-primer or identifier match were discarded. COPE v1.2.5 was used to merge the high-quality paired reads. Each unique nucleotide sequence was treated as a clonotype, and MiTCR v1.1 was used to align the clonotypes to the IMGT TRB V, D and J references. The analysis was limited to V-J combinations with a frequency above 0.0001, which together covered around 99% of the repertoires. A TCR clonal expansion and chaos score per V-J combination was defined as the ratio of F50 clonal expansion to chaos observed in the TCRdist matrix. Features were reduced by Welch's t-statistics and random forest to approximately 13 V-J combinations, which fed a naive Bayes classifier. The Morisita-Horn index was used to measure how similar the thyroid and blood repertoires were. The raw public reads went through TCRdb reprocessing: fastp at Q25, MiXCR clone calling, in-frame beta chains kept. For every CDR3 protein sequence, its rows merge into one entry that carries the most common genes and DNA. For this entry, the V and J calls and clone size follow TCRdb and not the study's own pipeline. The sample has about 550,000 distinct CDR3 sequences on record, just under 40% of them singletons. The biggest ten clones account for less than 4.5% of the sample.

The sequence came from an adult man with Graves' hyperthyroidism. The source material was peripheral blood or thyroid tissue (not recorded which).

In nucleotides, the sequence is TGTGCCAGCAGCCGTTCAACTCGATTAACCGAAGCTTTCTTT. It codes for CASSRSTRLTEAFF. This chain is built from TRBV3-1 and TRBJ1-1; the D gene lacks a confident call. According to the germline V gene (reference sequence), CDR1 reads LGHDT and CDR2 reads YNNKEL. V and J are truncated by 4 bases and 8 bases respectively, leaving an intervening sequence of 17 bases. The CDR3 runs 14 residues from the cysteine to the phenylalanine. The sequence is cut down to CDR3 DNA, 42 bases in frame from base 1.